This T cell receptor (beta chain) was observed in a study of T cell responses to AZD1222 COVID-19 vaccine. Findings and caveats of the study: In the spike-specific TCR repertoire, nearly half reportedly target unmutated variant regions. Possibly, clonal diversity was underestimated; donors were largely white British and included more females.

Germline loops: CDR1 LNHDA, CDR2 SQIVND (reference sequence). The CDR3 consists of 13 residues. The V and J ends lost 1 base and 10 bases respectively, with 8 bases between them. Some clones are missing from TCRdb's copy, which holds only in-frame ones; the method was immunoSEQ multiplex PCR. The sample yields under 200,000 clones, roughly nine tenths seen once. As to this clone: Its cognate antigen is unknown.

This sequence originates from an adult in good health. The starting material was peripheral blood, obtained on day 0 of AZD1222 vaccination. V and J are TRBV19 and TRBJ1-6; the D is unclear. The CDR3 region is CASSIGPRSPLHF. The CDR3 DNA sequence: TGTGCCAGTAGTATAGGCCCTCGGTCACCCCTCCACTTT.